The TCR beta chain described here comes from a study of blood T cell repertoires in COVID-19. Study information: COVID-19 samples, acute and convalescent, were from the United States, Italy and Spain. PBMCs, B-cell-depleted T cells, or T cells were the source of the cDNA or gDNA that made up the material.

Original processing methods: Amplification with reference gene primers provided the estimates of nucleated cell counts. Assay: immunoSEQ multiplex PCR; the TCRdb copy retains only in-frame clones and omits some. Clone size and the V and J calls come from that table; the DNA yielded D and trimming. The table includes some 130,000 clones, 86% detected once. Participants spanned ages about 18 to 90 years and resided in over 20 US areas. CDR1 LGHDT and CDR2 YNNKEL come from the germline V gene (reference sequence). The V and J ends lost 1 base and 4 bases respectively, with 7 bases between them. The CDR3 covers 13 residues.

This receptor was taken from a man aged 45-60 years who had recovered from COVID-19. The chain has TRBV3-1 (or the pseudogene TRBV3-2) and TRBJ1-2; a possible D gene is TRBD1 (5 bases). What was sequenced was PBMCs or T cells enriched from blood (not recorded which). The CDR3 DNA is TGTGCCAGCAGCCAAGGGGGCCGCTATGGCTACACCTTC. Translation gives CASSQGGRYGYTF.